This TCR beta chain derives from a study of shared clonotypes between healthy human individuals. Study results and caveats: Collection of samples was limited to blood; tissue repertoires likely differ. It was the non-shared clonotypes that had lower generation probabilities than clonotypes shared by all four donors.

V lost 0 bases to trimming and J lost 0 bases, with 16 bases between them. CDR1 and CDR2 (germline): SGDLS, YYNGEE. The CDR3 contains 18 residues. Points on this clone: Its antigen is not identified.

Methods used by the authors: Filtering differed since immunoSEQ provided only junctions, with no quality scores. Assay: immunoSEQ multiplex PCR; the TCRdb copy retains only in-frame clones and omits some. Clone size and the V and J calls come from that table; the DNA yielded D and trimming. Of 950,000 to 1,300,000 clones in the sample, about three quarters were seen once. J is TRBJ2-1 and V is TRBV9; possibly TRBD2 for D (6 bases). Material for sequencing was memory CD4+ T cells sorted from blood. Documented subset: CD45RA-negative fraction. The TCR originated in a man younger than 35 in good health. The chain's CDR3 is CASSVGGVGGGSYNEQFF. The CDR3 DNA is TGTGCCAGCAGCGTAGGAGGGGTCGGGGGAGGCTCCTACAATGAGCAGTTCTTC.